What follows are 5 T cell receptor beta chains derived from one specimen sequenced in a study of blood T cell repertoires in COVID-19 (dated by TCRdb to about 2020). Library creation used the immunoSEQ multiplex PCR assay. Drawn from immuneACCESS, this table holds only the in-frame rearrangements with V and J called that TCRdb kept. Clones are partly lost; checked studies trace under half to an unresolved V gene and leave the rest unexplained. The sample table contains 250,000 to 350,000 clones; only one count was recorded for about 90% of them. The biggest ten clones account for roughly 2% of the sample. Sample: peripheral blood. The source of these receptors is a woman aged 50 to 65 who had recovered from COVID-19.

V and J are TRBV7-3 and TRBJ2-7; no clear D. V lost 5 bases to trimming and J lost 2 bases, with 10 bases between them. Germline V gives CDR1 SGHTA, CDR2 FQGTGA. This CDR3 comprises 13 residues. Here the CDR3 reads CASSPQATYEQYF. The DNA for the CDR3 is TGTGCCAGCAGCCCCCAGGCTACCTACGAGCAGTACTTC.

The DNA for the CDR3 is TGTGCCAGCAGTCTAGCGGCGGGGGAGCAGTACTTC. Residues: CASSLAAGEQYF. The gene calls are TRBV28 and TRBJ2-7; 7 bases are shared with TRBD2. The CDR3 is 12 amino acids. The trim removed 5 bases at V and 7 bases at J, leaving 5 bases unmatched. The germline V gene encodes CDR1 MDHEN and CDR2 SYDVKM. The whole variable domain, remainder taken from reference TRBV28 and TRBJ2-7, is DVKVTQSSRYLVKRTGEKVFLECVQDMDHENMFWYRQDPGLGLRLIYFSYDVKMKEKGDIPEGYSVSREKKERFSLILESASTNQTSMYLCASSLAAGEQYFGPGTRLTVT.

The J gene is TRBJ2-7, the V gene TRBV6-5; D unclear. CDR1 MNHEY and CDR2 SVGAGI come from the germline V gene. There are 13 residues in the CDR3. The V and J ends lost 2 bases and 6 bases respectively, with 11 bases between them. CDR3: CASSYEEGPEQYF. Written as DNA, the CDR3 is TGTGCCAGCAGTTACGAGGAAGGTCCCGAGCAGTACTTC.

The J gene is TRBJ2-1, the V gene TRBV3-1 (or the pseudogene TRBV3-2), with TRBD2 matching 8 bases. This CDR3 is built from 18 residues. Germline CDR1 is LGHDT and CDR2 is YNNKEL (reference sequence). Unmatched junction bases numbered 8, after V lost 1 base and J lost 0 bases. In DNA form, the CDR3 reads TGTGCCAGCAGCCAAGTTACTCTCGGGGGGGCCTCCTACAATGAGCAGTTCTTC. Translating gives CASSQVTLGGASYNEQFF.

The genes are TRBV5-1 and TRBJ1-5; 8 bases are shared with TRBD1. Per the germline V gene, CDR1 is SGHRS and CDR2 is YFSETQ. This CDR3 has 15 residues. V shed 4 bases, J shed 4 bases, and the junction held 7 bases outside the gene matches. The CDR3 is CASSLMTGENQPQHF. DNA of the CDR3: TGCGCCAGCAGCCTTATGACAGGGGAAAATCAGCCCCAGCATTTT.